This T cell receptor (beta chain) was obtained from a study of T cell repertoires in cytomegalovirus infection. Study outcomes and limitations: Based on cumulative public TCR beta family frequency, carriers of CMV plus the relevant HLA were identified.

This clonotype was observed many times. Its cognate antigen is unknown. V lost 4 bases and J 2 bases, leaving 14 bases between the germline ends. Germline V gene lookup returns CDR1 SGHTA and CDR2 FQGNSA. This CDR3 has 15 residues. TCRdb re-analysed the reads in MiXCR, keeping a single row per CDR3 protein. The sample lists approximately 110,000 distinct CDR3 sequences; more than 30% were seen once. The gene calls are TRBV7-2 and TRBJ2-5, with D perhaps TRBD1 (6 bases). The specimen comprised CD8+ T cells from cultured PBMCs, sampled from culture after CMV antigen stimulation. The sequence came from a human donor in good health (CMV status not recorded). Some clones in this sample may be carry-over from other donors' samples. The CDR3: CASSSETGLQETQYF. The CDR3 bases are TGTGCCAGCAGCTCGGAGACAGGACTGCAAGAGACCCAGTACTTC. The complete variable domain, with remaining parts taken from reference TRBV7-2 and TRBJ2-5, reads GAGVSQSPSNKVTEKGKDVELRCDPISGHTALYWYRQSLGQGLEFLIYFQGNSAPDKSGLPSDRFSAERTGGSVSTLTIQRTQQEDSAVYLCASSSETGLQETQYFGPGTRLLVL.